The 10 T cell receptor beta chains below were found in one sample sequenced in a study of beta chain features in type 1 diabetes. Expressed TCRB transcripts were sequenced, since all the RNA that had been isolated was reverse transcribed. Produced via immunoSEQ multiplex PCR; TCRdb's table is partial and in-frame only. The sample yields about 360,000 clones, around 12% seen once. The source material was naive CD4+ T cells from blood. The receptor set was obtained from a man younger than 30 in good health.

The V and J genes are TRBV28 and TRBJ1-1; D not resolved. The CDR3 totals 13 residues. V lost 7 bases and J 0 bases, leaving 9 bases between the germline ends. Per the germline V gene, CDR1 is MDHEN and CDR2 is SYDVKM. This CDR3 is CASKEDVNTEAFF. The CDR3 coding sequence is TGTGCCAGCAAGGAGGACGTGAACACTGAAGCTTTCTTT. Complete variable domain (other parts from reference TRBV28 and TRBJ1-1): DVKVTQSSRYLVKRTGEKVFLECVQDMDHENMFWYRQDPGLGLRLIYFSYDVKMKEKGDIPEGYSVSREKKERFSLILESASTNQTSMYLCASKEDVNTEAFFGQGTRLTVV.

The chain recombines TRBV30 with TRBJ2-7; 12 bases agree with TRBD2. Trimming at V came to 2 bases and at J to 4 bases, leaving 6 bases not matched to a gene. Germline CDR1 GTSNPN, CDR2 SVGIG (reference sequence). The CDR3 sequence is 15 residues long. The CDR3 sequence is CAWSPRLAGVYEQYF. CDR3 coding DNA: TGTGCCTGGAGTCCACGACTAGCGGGGGTTTACGAGCAGTACTTC. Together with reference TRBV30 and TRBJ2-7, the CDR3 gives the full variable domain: SQTIHQWPATLVQPVGSPLSLECTVEGTSNPNLYWYRQAAGRGLQLLFYSVGIGQISSEVPQNLSASRPQDRQFILSSKKLLLSDSGFYLCAWSPRLAGVYEQYFGPGTRLTVT.

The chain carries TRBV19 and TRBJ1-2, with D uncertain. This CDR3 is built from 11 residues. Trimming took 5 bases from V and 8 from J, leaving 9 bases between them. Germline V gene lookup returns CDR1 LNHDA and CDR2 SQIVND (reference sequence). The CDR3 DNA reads TGTGCCAGTAGTCCCAAATTGGGCTACACCTTC. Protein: CASSPKLGYTF.

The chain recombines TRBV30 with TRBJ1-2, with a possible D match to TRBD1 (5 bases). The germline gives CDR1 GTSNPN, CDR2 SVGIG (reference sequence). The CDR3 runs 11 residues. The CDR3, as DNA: TGTGCACGATTAGTCGGGGGGGGCTACACCTTC. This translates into CARLVGGGYTF.

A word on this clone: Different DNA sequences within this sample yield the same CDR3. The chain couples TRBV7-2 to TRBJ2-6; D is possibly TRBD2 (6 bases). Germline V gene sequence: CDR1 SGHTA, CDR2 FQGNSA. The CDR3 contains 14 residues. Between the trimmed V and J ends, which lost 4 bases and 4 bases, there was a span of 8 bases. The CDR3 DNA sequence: TGTGCCAGCAGCTGGGGAGGAGGGGCCAACGTCCTGACTTTC. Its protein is CASSWGGGANVLTF.

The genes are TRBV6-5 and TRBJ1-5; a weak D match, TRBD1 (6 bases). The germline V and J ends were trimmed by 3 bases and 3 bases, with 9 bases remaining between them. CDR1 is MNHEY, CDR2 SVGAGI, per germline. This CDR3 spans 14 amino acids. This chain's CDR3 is CASSYDRNNQPQHF. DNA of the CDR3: TGTGCCAGCAGTTATGACAGGAACAATCAGCCCCAGCATTTT.

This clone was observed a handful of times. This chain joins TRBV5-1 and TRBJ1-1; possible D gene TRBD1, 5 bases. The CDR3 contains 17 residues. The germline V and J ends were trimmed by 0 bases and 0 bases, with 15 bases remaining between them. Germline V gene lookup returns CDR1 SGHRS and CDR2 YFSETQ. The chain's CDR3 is CASSLGLFGGLNTEAFF. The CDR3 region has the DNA TGCGCCAGCAGCTTGGGTTTATTCGGGGGGTTGAACACTGAAGCTTTCTTT. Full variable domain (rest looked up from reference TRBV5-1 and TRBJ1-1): KAGVTQTPRYLIKTRGQQVTLSCSPISGHRSVSWYQQTPGQGLQFLFEYFSETQRNKGNFPGRFSGRQFSNSRSEMNVSTLELGDSALYLCASSLGLFGGLNTEAFFGQGTRLTVV.

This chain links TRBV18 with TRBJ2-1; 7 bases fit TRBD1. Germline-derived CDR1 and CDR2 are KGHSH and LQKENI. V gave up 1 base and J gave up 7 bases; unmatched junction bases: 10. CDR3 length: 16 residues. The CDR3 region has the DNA TGTGCCAGCTCACCACAGGGGGCCCTTCCGGGGAATGAGCAGTTCTTC. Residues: CASSPQGALPGNEQFF.

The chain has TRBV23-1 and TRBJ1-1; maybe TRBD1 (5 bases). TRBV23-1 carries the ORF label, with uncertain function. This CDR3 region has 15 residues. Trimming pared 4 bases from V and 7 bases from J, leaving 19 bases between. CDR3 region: CASSPDSCPFYEAFF. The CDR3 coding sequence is TGCGCCAGCAGTCCCGACAGCTGCCCTTTTTATGAAGCTTTCTTT.

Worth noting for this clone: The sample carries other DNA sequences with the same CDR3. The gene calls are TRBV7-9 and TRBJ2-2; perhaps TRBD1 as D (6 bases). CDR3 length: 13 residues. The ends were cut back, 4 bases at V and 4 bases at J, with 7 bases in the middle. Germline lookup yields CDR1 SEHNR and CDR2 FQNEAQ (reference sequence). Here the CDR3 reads CASSSTGTGELFF. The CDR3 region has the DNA TGTGCCAGCAGCTCGACAGGCACCGGGGAGCTGTTTTTT.